The rows below give T cell receptor beta chains drawn from one sample of a study of blood T cells in healthy people across ages. One entry per CDR3 protein results from TCRdb running MiXCR on the 5' RACE reads. The data contain over 950,000 distinct CDR3 sequences, roughly two fifths of them singletons. The sample consisted of blood. The receptor set was obtained from a man younger than 35 in good health. CDR3s include the opening cysteine and the closing phenylalanine or tryptophan. Each record gives: D gene, V gene, J gene, clone size, CDR3 DNA, CDR3 protein. A D gene is named only where the DNA matches it firmly. Clone size appears in some rows only: once, few, many, or a class for an expanded clone.

>.|TRBV4-2|TRBJ1-5|.
TGTGCCAGCAGCCAAGACGGGACGTACAATCAGCCCCAGCATTTT
CASSQDGTYNQPQHF
>TRBD1|TRBV3-1|TRBJ1-4|.
TGTGCCAGCAGCCAAGATTGGGACAGGGTGACGGAACTGTTTTTT
CASSQDWDRVTELFF
>.|TRBV7-8|TRBJ1-1|few
TGTGCCAGCAGCTTAGCGCAACTTTGGGGGAGGCAAATTATAGCGGAGCACACTGAAGCTTTCTTT
CASSLAQLWGRQIIAEHTEAFF
>.|TRBV12-3/TRBV12-4|TRBJ1-3|few
TGTGCCAGCAGTCCTGCCAAGGGGCGAGGAAACACCATATATTTT
CASSPAKGRGNTIYF
>.|TRBV29-1|TRBJ2-1|many
TGCAGCGTTACGGGGAATGAGCAGTTCTTC
CSVTGNEQFF
>.|TRBV28|TRBJ2-3|.
TGTGCCACACATCGGCGGGATCTCCCTTATAGTGAGCAGTATTTT
CATHRRDLPYSEQYF
>.|TRBV9|TRBJ1-2|.
TGTGCCAGCGGGTCGGAGGGTAGATCGGGTGGCTACACCTTC
CASGSEGRSGGYTF
>TRBD1|TRBV5-1|TRBJ1-5|few
TGCGCCAGCAGCTTGGTTCCCGGGACAGACAATCAGCCCCAGCATTTT
CASSLVPGTDNQPQHF
>.|TRBV5-1|TRBJ1-1|.
TGCGCCAGCAGCTTAGGCGGGACGCCGAACACTGAAGCTTTCTTT
CASSLGGTPNTEAFF
>.|TRBV6-5|TRBJ2-3|.
TGTGCCAGCAGTTACCAGGGTTCAGGGGCAGATACGCAGTATTTT
CASSYQGSGADTQYF
>.|TRBV6-5|TRBJ2-7|.
TGTGCCAGCAGTTACTCGATGGGTAGGATCAGGGCAACCTACGAGCAGTACTTC
CASSYSMGRIRATYEQYF
>TRBD2|TRBV5-1|TRBJ2-3|.
TGCGCCAGCAGCACGTTGACTAGCGGGCCCACAGATACGCAGTATTTT
CASSTLTSGPTDTQYF
>.|TRBV6-2/TRBV6-3|TRBJ1-5|.
TGTGCCAGCAGTGATGGGCCTAGCAATCAGCCCCAGCATTTT
CASSDGPSNQPQHF
>.|TRBV3-1|TRBJ1-2|few
TGTGCCAGCAGCCAAGGTGGACAATCTAACCATGGCTACACCTTC
CASSQGGQSNHGYTF
>.|TRBV9|TRBJ1-2|.
TGTGCCAGCAGCGGGGAGGGCCAAAGGAATGGCTGCACCTTC
CASSGEGQRNGCTF
>TRBD2|TRBV7-8|TRBJ2-1|many
TGTGCCAGCAGCTTAGCCGGGGGGGGGCAGATTCAGTTCTTC
CASSLAGGGQIQFF
>TRBD2|TRBV7-9|TRBJ2-7|.
TGTGCCAGCAGCTTGACCCTCGCGGGGGGGCCAGGCGAGCAGTACTTC
CASSLTLAGGPGEQYF
>TRBD2|TRBV2|TRBJ2-5|.
TGTGCCACGAGGGGACTAGCGCACCAAGAGACCCAGTACTTC
CATRGLAHQETQYF
>.|TRBV6-5|TRBJ1-2|few
TGTGCCAGCAGCTCCGGGACGACCTCGCCTAACTATGGCTACACCTTC
CASSSGTTSPNYGYTF
>.|TRBV12-3/TRBV12-4|TRBJ1-2|few
TGTGCCAGCAGCTTAGCCGCTAGTGACTATGGCTACACCTTC
CASSLAASDYGYTF
>.|TRBV14|TRBJ2-1|.
TGTGCCAGCAGCCAATTGGCAACAATAGCACTTCCTAATGAGCAGTTCTTC
CASSQLATIALPNEQFF
>TRBD1|TRBV24-1|TRBJ2-1|.
TGTGCCACCAGCCCTTTACCTACAGGGGAAAATGAGCAGTTCTTC
CATSPLPTGENEQFF
>TRBD1|TRBV7-9|TRBJ2-3|many
TGTGCCAGCAGCGGGACAGGATTCACAGATACGCAGTATTTT
CASSGTGFTDTQYF
>TRBD1|TRBV30|TRBJ2-3|.
TGTGCCTGGAGTAGGGGCAGGGGGTTCACAGATACGCAGTATTTT
CAWSRGRGFTDTQYF
>.|TRBV11-1|TRBJ2-3|.
TGTGCCAGCAGCGCCAGCTGGGTTCTTCCAGGCACAGATACGCAGTATTTT
CASSASWVLPGTDTQYF
>.|TRBV5-1|TRBJ2-6|.
TGCGCCAGCAGCTTTTTATCCGGCTCTGGGGCCAACGTCCTGACTTTC
CASSFLSGSGANVLTF
>TRBD2|TRBV18|TRBJ2-7|.
TGTGCCAGCTCACCACGGAACCGGGGGGTATACGAGCAGTACTTC
CASSPRNRGVYEQYF
>TRBD1|TRBV20-1|TRBJ2-7|few
TGCAGTGCTAGAGCGGGACAGGCATGGGTCACGAACGAGCAGTACTTC
CSARAGQAWVTNEQYF
>.|TRBV20-1|TRBJ1-2|.
TGCAGTGCTGGATATCCCAACTATGGCTACACCTTC
CSAGYPNYGYTF
>.|TRBV7-3|TRBJ2-1|.
TGTGCCAGCAGCTTAACGTCAGCAGCCTACAATGAGCAGTTCTTC
CASSLTSAAYNEQFF
>.|TRBV4-1|TRBJ2-1|.
TGCGCCAGCAGCCAAGAGGAAGGTATTAATGAGCAGTTCTTC
CASSQEEGINEQFF
>.|TRBV29-1|TRBJ1-4|.
TGCAGCGGGGGGGTGTCATCTGAAAAACTGTTTTTT
CSGGVSSEKLFF
>TRBD1|TRBV4-1|TRBJ1-4|few
TGCGCCAGCAGCAGCCTGGACAGGGAAAATGAAAAACTGTTTTTT
CASSSLDRENEKLFF
>.|TRBV6-2/TRBV6-3|TRBJ1-1|few
TGTGCCAGCAGTTACTGGCCGGGTGAAGCTTTCTTT
CASSYWPGEAFF
>TRBD2|TRBV10-3|TRBJ2-7|few
TGTGCCATCAGTTCCCCTTCGGGGGGGTTGTACAATGAGCAGTACTTC
CAISSPSGGLYNEQYF
>.|TRBV11-1|TRBJ2-5|.
TGTGCCAGCAGCTTAGGAGGGACTTTCTCCGGGACAGAGCAGTACTTC
CASSLGGTFSGTEQYF
>.|TRBV29-1|TRBJ2-5|few
TGCAGCGTTGCAACGATGGTGGAAGAGACCCAGTACTTC
CSVATMVEETQYF
>TRBD1|TRBV12-3/TRBV12-4|TRBJ1-5|.
TGTGCCAGCAGTTTGAGGGAGGGGGCGGAACAGCCCCAGCATTTT
CASSLREGAEQPQHF
>TRBD1|TRBV18|TRBJ1-5|few
TGTGCCAGCTCACCAACGGGACAGAATAGCAATCAGCCCCAGCATTTT
CASSPTGQNSNQPQHF
>.|TRBV9|TRBJ2-2|few
TGTGCCAGCACCCCCTTGGGGGGAACCGGGGAGCTGTTTTTT
CASTPLGGTGELFF
>.|TRBV20-1|TRBJ1-2|.
TGCAGGCCGGTGGGCTACACCTTC
CRPVGYTF
>TRBD2|TRBV20-1|TRBJ2-5|few
TGCAGTGCCCAGACAATAGCGGGGGGGCGAGAGACCCAGTACTTC
CSAQTIAGGRETQYF
>TRBD1|TRBV4-1|TRBJ1-2|.
TGCGCCAGCAGCCACATAAAGGGGGCGCTGAACTATGGCTACACCTTC
CASSHIKGALNYGYTF
>.|TRBV20-1|TRBJ2-4|.
TGCAGTGCTAGAGTGGAAGGGGCCGACATTCAGTACTTC
CSARVEGADIQYF
>.|TRBV7-2|TRBJ1-4|.
TGTGCCAGCAGCTTCCGGGCCCCCGGATGGAATGAAAAACTGTTTTTT
CASSFRAPGWNEKLFF
>.|TRBV7-8|TRBJ1-4|.
TGTGCCAGCAGCACGACGCCTAGTGGGTCTACTAATGAAAAACTGTTTTTT
CASSTTPSGSTNEKLFF
>TRBD1|TRBV6-5|TRBJ1-2|once
TGTGCCAGCAGTTACTCAGGGACAGGGGGCTCCTCGAACTATGGCTACACCTTC
CASSYSGTGGSSNYGYTF
>.|TRBV5-1|TRBJ1-2|.
TGCGCCAGCAGCTTGGGGGGGACTGTCTATGGCTACACCTTC
CASSLGGTVYGYTF
>.|TRBV9|TRBJ1-1|few
TGTGCCAGCAGCGTAGTCACGGAGAACACTGAAGCTTTCTTT
CASSVVTENTEAFF
>.|TRBV6-5|TRBJ1-4|.
TGTGCCAGCAGGGGCATAGAAAAACTGTTTTTT
CASRGIEKLFF
>.|TRBV6-6|TRBJ1-5|few
TGTGCCAGCAGTCCCCCTGACAATCAGCCCCAGCATTTT
CASSPPDNQPQHF
>TRBD2|TRBV5-1|TRBJ2-2|.
TGCGCCAGCAGCCCCAAGCGGGACCGGAACACCGGGGAGCTGTTTTTT
CASSPKRDRNTGELFF
>.|TRBV30|TRBJ2-1|.
TGTGCCTGGAGTGTGCCGCGTAGGAGGGGGCGTTTGGGTGAGCAGTTCTTC
CAWSVPRRRGRLGEQFF
>.|TRBV20-1|TRBJ1-5|few
TGCAGTGCTAGAGTCCGCGGGGTGCGCAATCAGCCCCAGCATTTT
CSARVRGVRNQPQHF
>.|TRBV7-2|TRBJ1-2|few
TGTGCCAGCAGCGTAATCCCCAACTATGGCTACACCTTC
CASSVIPNYGYTF
>.|TRBV28|TRBJ2-1|.
TGTGCCAGCAGTTTTACTCCCACGTCCTACAATGAGCAGTTCTTC
CASSFTPTSYNEQFF
>.|TRBV14|TRBJ1-1|.
TGTGCCAGCAGCCAATGGGGGCCTGGAATGAACACTGAAGCTTTCTTT
CASSQWGPGMNTEAFF
>.|TRBV20-1|TRBJ2-7|few
TGCAGTGCTAGATCGGGCAGCTCCTACAATGAGCAGTACTTC
CSARSGSSYNEQYF
>.|TRBV6-2/TRBV6-3|TRBJ2-7|once
TGTGCCAGCAGTTACTCGATCTACTACGAGCAGTACTTC
CASSYSIYYEQYF